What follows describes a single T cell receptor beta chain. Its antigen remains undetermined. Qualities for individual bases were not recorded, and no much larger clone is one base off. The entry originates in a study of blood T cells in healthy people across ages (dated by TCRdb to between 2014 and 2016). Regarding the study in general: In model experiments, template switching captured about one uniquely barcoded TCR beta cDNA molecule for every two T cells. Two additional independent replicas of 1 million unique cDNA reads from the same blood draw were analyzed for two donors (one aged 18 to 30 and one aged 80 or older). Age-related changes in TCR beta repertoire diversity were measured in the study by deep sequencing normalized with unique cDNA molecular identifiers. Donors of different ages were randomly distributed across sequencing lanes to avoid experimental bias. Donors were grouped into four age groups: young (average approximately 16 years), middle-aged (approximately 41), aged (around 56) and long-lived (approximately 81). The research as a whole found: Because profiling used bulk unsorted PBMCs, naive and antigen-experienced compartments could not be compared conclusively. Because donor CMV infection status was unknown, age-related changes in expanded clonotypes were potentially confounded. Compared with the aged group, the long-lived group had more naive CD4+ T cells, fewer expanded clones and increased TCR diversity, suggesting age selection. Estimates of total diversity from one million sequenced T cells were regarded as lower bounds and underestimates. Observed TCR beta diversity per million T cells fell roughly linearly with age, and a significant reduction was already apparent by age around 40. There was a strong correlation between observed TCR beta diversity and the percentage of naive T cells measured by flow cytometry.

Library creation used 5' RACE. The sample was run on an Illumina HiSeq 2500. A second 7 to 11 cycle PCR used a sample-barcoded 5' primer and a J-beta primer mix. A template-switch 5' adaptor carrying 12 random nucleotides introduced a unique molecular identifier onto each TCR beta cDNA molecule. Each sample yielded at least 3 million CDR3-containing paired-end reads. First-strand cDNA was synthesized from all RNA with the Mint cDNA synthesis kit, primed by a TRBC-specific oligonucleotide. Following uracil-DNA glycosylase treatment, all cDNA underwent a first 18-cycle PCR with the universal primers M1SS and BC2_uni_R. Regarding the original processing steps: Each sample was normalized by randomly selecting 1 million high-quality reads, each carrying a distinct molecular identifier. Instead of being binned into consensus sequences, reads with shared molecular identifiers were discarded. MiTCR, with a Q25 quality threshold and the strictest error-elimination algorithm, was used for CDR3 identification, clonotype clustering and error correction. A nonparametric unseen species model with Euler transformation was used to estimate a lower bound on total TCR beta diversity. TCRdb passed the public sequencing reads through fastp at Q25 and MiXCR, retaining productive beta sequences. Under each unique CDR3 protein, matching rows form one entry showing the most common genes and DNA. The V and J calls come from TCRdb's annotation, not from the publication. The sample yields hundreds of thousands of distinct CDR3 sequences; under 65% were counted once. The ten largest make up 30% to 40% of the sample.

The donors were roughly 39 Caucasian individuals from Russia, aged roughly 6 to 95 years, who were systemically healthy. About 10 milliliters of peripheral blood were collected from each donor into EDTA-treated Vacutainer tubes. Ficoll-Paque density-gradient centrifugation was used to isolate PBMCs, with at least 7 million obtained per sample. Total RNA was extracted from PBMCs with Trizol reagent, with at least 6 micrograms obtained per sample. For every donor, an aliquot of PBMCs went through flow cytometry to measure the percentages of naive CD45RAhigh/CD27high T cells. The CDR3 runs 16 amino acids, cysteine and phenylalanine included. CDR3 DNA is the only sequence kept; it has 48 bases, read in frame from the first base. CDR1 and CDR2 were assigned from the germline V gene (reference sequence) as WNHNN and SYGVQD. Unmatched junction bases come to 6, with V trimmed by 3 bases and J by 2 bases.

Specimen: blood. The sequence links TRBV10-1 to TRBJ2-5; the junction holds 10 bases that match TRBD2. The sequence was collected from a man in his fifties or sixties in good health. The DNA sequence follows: TGCGCCAGCAGTGATAGGAGTAGCGGGGGGCAAGAGACCCAGTACTTC. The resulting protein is CASSDRSSGGQETQYF.